This TCR beta chain was profiled in a study of early T cells in non-severe SARS-CoV-2 infection. TCRdb passed the 5' RACE reads through MiXCR, listing each CDR3 protein once. The repertoire holds 98,000 or so distinct CDR3 sequences, with over 10% as singletons. The CDR3 is 15 residues long. Germline assignment: CDR1 SQVTM and CDR2 ANQGSEA. The ends lost 0 bases at V and 5 bases at J; junction bases unmatched: 5. The rearrangement uses TRBV29-1 and TRBJ2-3; TRBD2 aligns across 10 bases. Sequences were obtained from whole blood. This clonotype was obtained from an adult who was a healthcare worker with PCR-confirmed SARS-CoV-2 infection or an uninfected control (not recorded which). The CDR3 DNA sequence: TGCAGCGTTGAAGAACATAGCGGGAGGAGAGATACGCAGTATTTT. Its protein is CSVEEHSGRRDTQYF.